These 21 T cell receptor beta chains were sequenced from one sample in a study of blood T cell repertoires in COVID-19. The assay was immunoSEQ multiplex PCR, and TCRdb's table has in-frame clones only and misses some. The table has about 73,000 clones, roughly 84% seen once. The sequenced sample was peripheral blood. The receptor source for this set is a woman aged 55-70 years with acute or convalescent COVID-19.

The chain combines TRBV5-1 with TRBJ2-1, with a possible D match to TRBD1 (6 bases). Deletions cut 0 bases from V and 3 bases from J, with 13 bases between. The germline V gene encodes CDR1 SGHRS and CDR2 YFSETQ. This CDR3 spans 16 amino acids. CDR3 coding DNA: TGCGCCAGCAGCTTGGTGGAGACGACAGGCTACAATGAGCAGTTCTTC. It is translated as CASSLVETTGYNEQFF.

The chain couples TRBV7-8 to TRBJ1-3; a weak D match, TRBD1 (5 bases). The CDR3 covers 14 residues. Trimming removed 5 bases at V and 2 bases at J, with 10 bases between. Per the germline V gene, CDR1 is SGHVS and CDR2 is FQNEAQ. In nucleotides, the CDR3 is TGTGCCAGCAGCGTACAGGATGCTGGAAACACCATATATTTT. Translation: CASSVQDAGNTIYF.

The chain carries TRBV19 and TRBJ1-5; 10 bases are a match to TRBD1. Germline V gene sequence: CDR1 LNHDA, CDR2 SQIVND (reference sequence). CDR3 length: 14 residues. Trimming cost V 3 bases and J 7 bases; bases outside gene matches: 3. The CDR3 is CASSMGQGRQPQHF. CDR3 in DNA: TGTGCCAGTAGTATGGGACAGGGGAGGCAGCCCCAGCATTTT. The whole variable domain, remainder taken from reference TRBV19 and TRBJ1-5, is DGGITQSPKYLFRKEGQNVTLSCEQNLNHDAMYWYRQDPGQGLRLIYYSQIVNDFQKGDIAEGYSVSREKKESFPLTVTSAQKNPTAFYLCASSMGQGRQPQHFGDGTRLSIL.

This clone came up a few times. This chain joins TRBV7-2 and TRBJ1-5; 9 bases align to TRBD1. CDR1 and CDR2 from the germline V gene are SGHTA and FQGNSA. The CDR3 has 17 amino acids. V lost 6 bases to trimming and J lost 0 bases; unmatched junction nucleotides: 9. DNA for the CDR3: TGTGCCAGCAGTCTAACAGGGGGCCCTAATAGCAATCAGCCCCAGCATTTT. Amino acids: CASSLTGGPNSNQPQHF.

The J gene is TRBJ2-7, the V gene TRBV2; a weak D match, TRBD1 (6 bases). The CDR3 has 13 amino acids. V was shortened by 9 bases and J by 3 bases, with 15 bases between the two germline ends. Per the germline V gene, CDR1 is SNHLY and CDR2 is FYNNEI. The CDR3 sequence: CASTTGTIYEQYF. In nucleotides, the CDR3 is TGTGCCAGTACGACAGGAACTATCTACGAGCAGTACTTC. The entire variable domain, with the rest obtained from reference TRBV2 and TRBJ2-7, is as follows: EPEVTQTPSHQVTQMGQEVILRCVPISNHLYFYWYRQILGQKVEFLVSFYNNEISEKSEIFDDQFSVERPDGSNFTLKIRSTKLEDSAMYFCASTTGTIYEQYFGPGTRLTVT.

This chain links TRBV6-5 with TRBJ1-5; 8 nucleotides match TRBD1. V trimming: 6 bases; J trimming: 2 bases; junction bases outside the gene matches: 6. CDR3 length: 15 amino acids. Germline V gives CDR1 MNHEY, CDR2 SVGAGI. CDR3 sequence reads: CASRAGQAGNQPQHF. The CDR3 DNA reads as TGTGCCAGCAGGGCGGGACAGGCGGGCAATCAGCCCCAGCATTTT.

The V and J genes are TRBV11-2 and TRBJ2-7; 7 bases agree with TRBD2. The CDR3 spans 16 residues. The germline V gene encodes CDR1 SGHAT and CDR2 FQNNGV. With V trimmed by 5 bases and J by 1 base, 11 bases remained unmatched. The CDR3 DNA sequence: TGTGCCAGCAGCGTGCTTTCCAGAGCGGGGTCCTACGAGCAGTACTTC. Residues: CASSVLSRAGSYEQYF.

This chain uses TRBV3-1 (or the pseudogene TRBV3-2) with TRBJ1-5, with 9 bases identical to TRBD1. Germline lookup yields CDR1 LGHDT and CDR2 YNNKEL (reference sequence). The CDR3 length is 17 residues. With V trimmed by 4 bases and J by 7 bases, 14 bases remained unmatched. CDR3 coding DNA: TGTGCCAGCAGCCGGACAGGGGTTCGACTTGGGAAACAGCCCCAGCATTTT. It yields the protein CASSRTGVRLGKQPQHF.

The gene calls are TRBV4-1 and TRBJ2-6, with TRBD1 identical over 7 bases. The CDR3 runs to 17 residues. Unmatched junction bases numbered 3, after V lost 1 base and J lost 0 bases. The V gene's germline CDR1 is MGHRA and CDR2 YSYEKL. The CDR3 DNA sequence: TGCGCCAGCAGCCAAGGCCGACAGGGCTCTGGGGCCAACGTCCTGACTTTC. Its translation is CASSQGRQGSGANVLTF.

The CDR3 DNA follows: TGCGCCAGCAGGGACACTTACTCTGGAAACACCATATATTTT. Protein product: CASRDTYSGNTIYF. The V gene is TRBV5-1, the J gene TRBJ1-3; weak D call: TRBD1 (5 bases). V was clipped by 5 bases and J by 0 bases, with 9 bases between them. Germline V CDR1 and CDR2: SGHRS, YFSETQ. The CDR3 loop spans 14 amino acids.

The chain has TRBV9 and TRBJ2-3; 8 bases line up with TRBD2. Germline V gene data show CDR1 as SGDLS and CDR2 as YYNGEE. V lost 3 bases to trimming and J lost 1 base; unmatched junction nucleotides: 4. The CDR3 is 15 amino acids. In DNA form, the CDR3 reads TGTGCCAGCAGCGCCTTAGCGGGGCGCACAGATACGCAGTATTTT. Protein sequence: CASSALAGRTDTQYF.

This chain connects TRBV19 to TRBJ2-1; D is possibly TRBD2 (5 bases). The CDR3 spans 14 residues. The V end was cut by 6 bases, the J end by 2 bases, with 11 bases between. The germline CDR1 and CDR2 sequences are LNHDA and SQIVND (reference sequence). As DNA, the CDR3 is TGTGCCAGTAGCCCACGGGGTCCCTACAATGAGCAGTTCTTC. Residues: CASSPRGPYNEQFF.

This chain joins TRBV6-5 and TRBJ2-2; a weak D match, TRBD2 (5 bases). The V end was cut by 11 bases, the J end by 1 base, with 14 bases between. The CDR3 sequence is 14 residues long. Germline V gene sequence: CDR1 MNHEY, CDR2 SVGAGI. The CDR3 DNA reads as TGTGCCGTCCGGGAACTCCTGAACACCGGGGAGCTGTTTTTT. It yields the protein CAVRELLNTGELFF.

This clone was detected many times. This chain uses TRBV11-2 with TRBJ1-4; 8 positions agree with TRBD1. The length of the CDR3 is 13 residues. The junction had 2 bases not matched to a gene; V was cut back by 0 bases and J by 11 bases. Germline CDR1 is SGHAT and CDR2 is FQNNGV. This CDR3 reads CASSLETGAKLFF. CDR3 nucleotide sequence: TGTGCCAGCAGCTTAGAGACAGGGGCTAAACTGTTTTTT.

This clone was counted once. CDR3 sequence: CASSDWFTGEETQYF. CDR3 DNA sequence: TGTGCCAGCAGTGACTGGTTCACCGGGGAAGAGACCCAGTACTTC. The chain uses TRBV6-4 and TRBJ2-5; perhaps TRBD2 as D (5 bases). The germline V gene has CDR1 MRHNA and CDR2 SNTAGT. This CDR3 has 15 amino acids. Trimming pared 1 base from V and 3 bases from J, leaving 12 bases between.

The sample holds one count of this clone. J is TRBJ2-1 and V is TRBV7-9, with D possibly being TRBD1 (5 bases). Germline CDR1 and CDR2: SEHNR and FQNEAQ (reference sequence). The CDR3 length is 14 residues. With 0 bases removed from V and 7 bases from J, the gap between germline ends came to 10 bases. Written as DNA, the CDR3 is TGTGCCAGCAGCTTAGCAGGGGCGAAGAATGAGCAGTTCTTC. Protein product: CASSLAGAKNEQFF.

The chain has TRBV2 and TRBJ2-2, with 8 bases aligning to TRBD1. CDR3 length: 14 residues. Germline-derived CDR1 and CDR2 are SNHLY and FYNNEI. V lost 7 bases and J lost 7; bases outside the gene matches: 8. The CDR3 DNA sequence: TGTGCCAGCAAGGGACAGGCGTCTAGCGGGGAGCTGTTTTTT. Translating gives CASKGQASSGELFF.

The CDR3 region is CASRGSIGTDTQYF. The DNA for the CDR3 is TGTGCCAGCAGGGGTAGCATCGGCACAGATACGCAGTATTTT. The chain has TRBV6-5 and TRBJ2-3; D is unresolved. CDR1 is MNHEY, CDR2 SVGAGI, per germline. V gave up 6 bases and J gave up 1 base, with 11 bases separating them. This CDR3 comprises 14 residues.

The V gene is TRBV4-1, the J gene TRBJ2-7; D gene uncertain. Trimming removed 0 bases from V and 3 bases from J, with 18 bases in between. Per germline, CDR1 MGHRA and CDR2 YSYEKL. This CDR3 has 17 amino acids. CDR3 in DNA: TGCGCCAGCAGCCAAGATTTTGCAGTGATGGGCCTCTACGAGCAGTACTTC. This translates into CASSQDFAVMGLYEQYF.

The chain combines TRBV18 with TRBJ1-5; TRBD1 agrees at 12 bases. CDR3 size: 15 residues. V trimming: 5 bases; J trimming: 8 bases; junction bases outside the gene matches: 7. CDR1 KGHSH and CDR2 LQKENI come from the germline V gene. The CDR3 loop reads CASSRGQGAGEPQHF. CDR3 DNA: TGTGCCAGCTCAAGGGGACAGGGGGCCGGGGAGCCCCAGCATTTT. The entire variable domain, with the rest obtained from reference TRBV18 and TRBJ1-5, is as follows: NAGVMQNPRHLVRRRGQEARLRCSPMKGHSHVYWYRQLPEEGLKFMVYLQKENIIDESGMPKERFSAEFPKEGPSILRIQQVVRGDSAAYFCASSRGQGAGEPQHFGDGTRLSIL.

The V and J genes are TRBV18 and TRBJ1-1; TRBD1 matches at 9 bases. The trim removed 3 bases at V and 0 bases at J, leaving 2 bases unmatched. This CDR3 is built from 15 residues. CDR1 and CDR2 from the germline V gene are KGHSH and LQKENI. The chain's CDR3 is CASSPGTGMNTEAFF. The CDR3 bases are TGTGCCAGCTCACCCGGGACAGGGATGAACACTGAAGCTTTCTTT.